What follows are 22 T cell receptor beta chains derived from one specimen sequenced in a study of blood T cell repertoires in COVID-19. Sequenced by immunoSEQ multiplex PCR; TCRdb stores in-frame clones only, minus some. The table lists some 120,000 clones, around nine tenths of them singletons. Sequences were obtained from peripheral blood. Every receptor here comes from a woman older than 75 with acute or convalescent COVID-19.

The genes are TRBV3-1 (or the pseudogene TRBV3-2) and TRBJ1-6, with 7 bases identical to TRBD1. This CDR3 region has 14 residues. Trimming cost V 3 bases and J 8 bases; bases outside gene matches: 4. Germline lookup yields CDR1 LGHDT and CDR2 YNNKEL (reference sequence). Here the CDR3 DNA reads TGTGCCAGCAGCCACCGGGACAGCGATTCACCCCTCCACTTT. Its protein product is CASSHRDSDSPLHF.

The chain has TRBV3-1 (or the pseudogene TRBV3-2) and TRBJ1-2, with a weak D call TRBD1 (5 bases). CDR1 is LGHDT, CDR2 YNNKEL, per germline (reference sequence). Trimming cost V 6 bases and J 7 bases, with 15 bases left between them. The CDR3 spans 13 residues. This CDR3 is CASSPTGGSGYTF. The CDR3 DNA follows: TGTGCCAGCAGTCCTACGGGGGGAAGTGGCTACACCTTC.

V and J are TRBV28 and TRBJ2-5, with D hard to call. The CDR3 sequence is 12 residues long. The V gene lost 5 bases and the J gene lost 5 bases, with 9 bases spanning the gap. CDR1 and CDR2 (germline): MDHEN, SYDVKM. The CDR3 DNA follows: TGTGCCAGCAGTGGGCCCCGTGAGACCCAGTACTTC. It is translated as CASSGPRETQYF.

This chain links TRBV20-1 with TRBJ1-2; 7 bases fit TRBD1. Germline V lookup: CDR1 DFQATT, CDR2 SNEGSKA (reference sequence). With V trimmed by 4 bases and J by 7 bases, 3 bases remained unmatched. This CDR3 spans 11 amino acids. CDR3 nucleotides: TGCAGTGCTATAGGGGGCGCTGGCTACACCTTC. As protein: CSAIGGAGYTF.

A single count supports this clone. J is TRBJ1-1 and V is TRBV19; tentative D call: TRBD1 (6 bases). V lost 3 bases to trimming and J lost 0 bases, with 23 bases between them. Germline V gives CDR1 LNHDA, CDR2 SQIVND (reference sequence). This CDR3 has 19 residues. CDR3 amino acids: CASSILRQAGVRLNTEAFF. Here the CDR3 DNA reads TGTGCCAGTAGTATTCTAAGACAGGCTGGGGTCCGGCTGAACACTGAAGCTTTCTTT.

On this clone: Other DNA sequences in this specimen translate into the identical CDR3. CDR3 in amino acids: CASSLGTDNSPLHF. The CDR3 nucleotides are TGTGCCAGCAGCTTAGGGACAGATAATTCACCCCTCCACTTT. The V call is TRBV7-2, the J call TRBJ1-6; weak D call: TRBD1 (6 bases). The CDR3 spans 14 residues. CDR1 is SGHTA and CDR2 is FQGNSA in the germline V gene. Trimming took off 1 base at V and 5 bases at J, with 6 bases between the two ends. Using reference TRBV7-2 and TRBJ1-6 for the parts outside the CDR3, the full variable domain is GAGVSQSPSNKVTEKGKDVELRCDPISGHTALYWYRQSLGQGLEFLIYFQGNSAPDKSGLPSDRFSAERTGGSVSTLTIQRTQQEDSAVYLCASSLGTDNSPLHFGNGTRLTVT.

The genes are TRBV29-1 and TRBJ1-1, with TRBD1 as a possible D gene (6 bases). V was clipped by 6 bases and J by 1 base, with 12 bases between them. The CDR3 extends over 13 amino acids. Germline V gives CDR1 SQVTM, CDR2 ANQGSEA. CDR3 coding DNA: TGCAGCGTCGCAGGGGCCCAGAACACTGAAGCTTTCTTT. Its protein product is CSVAGAQNTEAFF.

CDR3 amino acids: CASSLAGGREAEQYF. CDR3 in DNA: TGTGCCAGCAGCTTAGCGGGGGGGCGCGAGGCCGAGCAGTACTTC. The chain is built from TRBV7-2 and TRBJ2-7; the D gene is possibly TRBD2 (7 bases). The CDR3 contains 15 residues. Trimming took off 0 bases at V and 6 bases at J, with 15 bases between the two ends. Germline assignment: CDR1 SGHTA and CDR2 FQGNSA.

The genes are TRBV6-2 or TRBV6-3 and TRBJ1-4, with unresolved D. Germline CDR1 reads MNHEY; CDR2 reads SVGEGT. The CDR3 has 16 residues. V dropped 4 bases and J dropped 3 bases, with 15 bases sitting between them. The CDR3 DNA sequence: TGTGCCAGCAGTTTCAACCCGGGTGGTGCTAATGAAAAACTGTTTTTT. This encodes CASSFNPGGANEKLFF.

V is TRBV19 and J is TRBJ1-1; D is perhaps TRBD1 (6 bases). This CDR3 spans 14 amino acids. Trimming pared 5 bases from V and 1 base from J, leaving 11 bases between. The germline V gene has CDR1 LNHDA and CDR2 SQIVND (reference sequence). The DNA for the CDR3 is TGTGCCAGTAGTCCGGGACAACAGAACACTGAAGCTTTCTTT. This translates into CASSPGQQNTEAFF.

This clone was recorded once. The chain has TRBV6-5 and TRBJ1-1, with D possibly TRBD1 on 5 matching bases. In germline, CDR1 is MNHEY, CDR2 SVGAGI. V shed 6 bases and J shed 6 bases, with 20 bases lying between them. The CDR3 runs 15 residues. CDR3 sequence reads: CASRALGQGQAEAFF. CDR3 nucleotides: TGTGCCAGCAGGGCCCTGGGGCAAGGTCAAGCTGAAGCTTTCTTT.

The gene calls are TRBV7-6 and TRBJ2-2; TRBD1 is a possible D gene (5 bases). The CDR3 length is 15 residues. Trimming shortened V by 2 bases and J by 2 bases, and 9 bases separated the two germline ends. From germline, CDR1 is SGHVS and CDR2 FNYEAQ. For the CDR3, the DNA is TGTGCCAGCAGCTTACAGGACATTAACACCGGGGAGCTGTTTTTT. It encodes CASSLQDINTGELFF.

This clone was seen once. The chain combines TRBV5-1 with TRBJ2-2, with 8 bases fitting TRBD1. Per the germline V gene, CDR1 is SGHRS and CDR2 is YFSETQ. With 1 base clipped from V and 2 bases from J, the junction kept 7 bases outside the gene matches. There are 17 residues in the CDR3. CDR3 amino acids: CASSLRTGSGNTGELFF. For the CDR3, the DNA is TGCGCCAGCAGCTTGCGGACAGGGAGCGGAAACACCGGGGAGCTGTTTTTT.

On this clone itself: It is unclear where the CDR3 begins or ends on the DNA, so no DNA is shown, and the CDR3 is as TCRdb lists it. The CDR3 here is CASSVAGGSKFF. The V and J genes are TRBV9 and TRBJ2-1; the table's D gene call, TRBD1, was not cross checked with the DNA. CDR1 and CDR2 (germline): SGDLS, YYNGEE. With termini counted, the CDR3 has 12 amino acids.

The chain couples TRBV6-1 to TRBJ1-2; 8 positions match TRBD1. The CDR3 is 14 residues long. J lost 10 bases, V lost 0 bases, and 7 bases had no gene match. Germline values: CDR1 MNHNS, CDR2 SASEGT. In nucleotides, the CDR3 is TGTGCCAGCAGTGAAGCTGGACAGGGCGTTTTCTACACCTTC. Translated: CASSEAGQGVFYTF.

The rearrangement joins TRBV4-3 to TRBJ2-5; D is unresolved. Deletions cut 0 bases from V and 1 base from J, with 18 bases between. The germline CDR1 and CDR2 sequences are LGHNA and YSLEER. The CDR3 runs to 18 residues. Here the CDR3 reads CASSQDFSVGQVQETQYF. In DNA form, the CDR3 reads TGCGCCAGCAGCCAAGATTTTTCGGTCGGTCAGGTCCAAGAGACCCAGTACTTC.

This clone was detected only once. The CDR3 reads CASSPRATNQPQHF. CDR3 coding DNA: TGTGCCAGCAGCCCGAGGGCCACAAATCAGCCCCAGCATTTT. V gene TRBV7-8 combines with J gene TRBJ1-5; D remains ambiguous. The CDR3 has 14 residues. CDR1 and CDR2 (germline): SGHVS, FQNEAQ. V was pared by 5 bases and J by 4 bases, with 12 bases between.

J is TRBJ1-5 and V is TRBV6-5; a possible D gene is TRBD1 (5 bases). The V and J ends lost 0 bases and 4 bases respectively, with 7 bases between them. The CDR3 sequence is 14 residues long. Germline CDR1 is MNHEY and CDR2 is SVGAGI. CDR3 residues: CASSYSKGNQPQHF. As DNA, the CDR3 is TGTGCCAGCAGTTACTCTAAGGGGAATCAGCCCCAGCATTTT.

The V gene is TRBV9, the J gene TRBJ2-1; a weak D match, TRBD2 (6 bases). Trimming pared 0 bases from V and 0 bases from J, leaving 10 bases between. The CDR3 runs 16 residues. The germline gives CDR1 SGDLS, CDR2 YYNGEE. CDR3 residues: CASSVAGDSSYNEQFF. The CDR3 nucleotides are TGTGCCAGCAGCGTAGCTGGGGACTCCTCCTACAATGAGCAGTTCTTC.

This clone was seen more than once but under ten times. This CDR3 is also generated by other DNA sequences in the sample. The V and J genes are TRBV2 and TRBJ1-5, with TRBD1 matching 9 bases. V trimming: 3 bases; J trimming: 2 bases; junction bases outside the gene matches: 2. Per germline, CDR1 SNHLY and CDR2 FYNNEI. The CDR3 consists of 15 residues. The CDR3 DNA follows: TGTGCCAGCAGTGAGCGGACAGGGGGCAATCAGCCCCAGCATTTT. Its translation is CASSERTGGNQPQHF.

The J gene is TRBJ2-1, the V gene TRBV9, with 11 nucleotides matching TRBD1. Losses at the gene ends were 4 bases for V and 6 bases for J; bases not matched to a gene: 12. Germline assignment: CDR1 SGDLS and CDR2 YYNGEE. The CDR3 loop spans 17 amino acids. The CDR3 here is CASSTAPPGTGGNEQFF. In DNA form, the CDR3 reads TGTGCCAGCAGCACTGCCCCCCCCGGGACAGGGGGCAATGAGCAGTTCTTC.

The J gene is TRBJ1-2, the V gene TRBV19, with D hard to call. The CDR3 runs 14 residues. Trimming shortened V by 3 bases and J by 0 bases, and 8 bases separated the two germline ends. Germline CDR1 reads LNHDA; CDR2 reads SQIVND (reference sequence). This CDR3 is CASSMNRANYGYTF. The CDR3 DNA reads as TGTGCCAGTAGTATGAACAGAGCTAACTATGGCTACACCTTC.